Listed below are T cell receptor beta chains from one sample, sequenced in a study of T cell responses to AZD1222 COVID-19 vaccine. The data were produced by immunoSEQ multiplex PCR, yet TCRdb's version contains in-frame clones alone and is incomplete. The sample yields approximately 170,000 clones, roughly 94% seen once. This material consisted of peripheral blood, taken 28 days after the second AZD1222 dose. The receptors were gathered from an adult who received the AZD1222 COVID-19 vaccine. CDR3s include the opening cysteine and the closing phenylalanine or tryptophan. The D gene is left open where the match is weak. A row's size may be missing; if present it is once, few, many or a size class.

few	TRBJ1-1	TRBV6-2/TRBV6-3	-	TGTGCCAGCAGTTACTCGACGACTACGGGAAGAAGGACCACTGAAGCTTTCTTT	CASSYSTTTGRRTTEAFF
once	TRBJ2-5	TRBV9	TRBD2	TGTGCCAGCAGCCAACGAGGGACTAGTCAAGAGACCCAGTACTTC	CASSQRGTSQETQYF
-	TRBJ2-2	TRBV6-2/TRBV6-3	TRBD2	TGTGCCAGCAGTCAAGCGGGAGGAGGTACCGGGGAGCTGTTTTTT	CASSQAGGGTGELFF
-	TRBJ1-2	TRBV18	-	TGTGCCAGCTCGCCCTCGGAGGTGGCTAACTATGGCTACACCTTC	CASSPSEVANYGYTF
-	TRBJ2-3	TRBV6-2/TRBV6-3	-	TGTGCCAGCAGTACCCTGGGTGGTAGAGATACGCAGTATTTT	CASSTLGGRDTQYF
-	TRBJ2-2	TRBV5-1	-	TGCGCCAGCAGCCCCGGCCAAGGGGAGGCCGGGGAGCTGTTTTTT	CASSPGQGEAGELFF
-	TRBJ2-2	TRBV12-3/TRBV12-4	-	TGTGCCAGCAGTTTATCGGTGGACGGGGAGCTGTTTTTT	CASSLSVDGELFF
-	TRBJ2-3	TRBV2	-	TGTGCCAGCAGTGGGGCGGACACTAGCACAGATACGCAGTATTTT	CASSGADTSTDTQYF
-	TRBJ2-1	TRBV7-8	-	TGTGCCAGCAGCCACACCAGATACAATGAGCAGTTCTTC	CASSHTRYNEQFF
-	TRBJ1-1	TRBV30	TRBD1	TGTGCCTGGAGTCCCGGGACAGCCGAAGCTTTCTTT	CAWSPGTAEAFF
-	TRBJ1-1	TRBV5-1	TRBD1	TGCGCCAGCAGCTTGGCTGGACAGGGGCTTCAGAACACTGAAGCTTTCTTT	CASSLAGQGLQNTEAFF